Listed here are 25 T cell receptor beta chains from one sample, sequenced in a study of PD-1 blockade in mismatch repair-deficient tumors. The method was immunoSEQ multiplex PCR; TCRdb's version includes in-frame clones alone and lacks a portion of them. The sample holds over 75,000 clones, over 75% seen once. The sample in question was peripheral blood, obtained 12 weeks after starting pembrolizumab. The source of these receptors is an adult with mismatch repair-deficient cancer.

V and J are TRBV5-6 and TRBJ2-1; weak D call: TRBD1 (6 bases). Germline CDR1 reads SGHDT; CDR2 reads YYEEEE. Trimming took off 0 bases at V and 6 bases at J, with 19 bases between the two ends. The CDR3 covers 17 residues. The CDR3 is CASSLALTSQGGNEQFF. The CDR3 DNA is TGTGCCAGCAGCTTGGCTCTAACGAGCCAAGGGGGCAATGAGCAGTTCTTC. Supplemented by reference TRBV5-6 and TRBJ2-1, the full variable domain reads DAGVTQSPTHLIKTRGQQVTLRCSPKSGHDTVSWYQQALGQGPQFIFQYYEEEERQRGNFPDRFSGHQFPNYSSELNVNALLLGDSALYLCASSLALTSQGGNEQFFGPGTRLTVL.

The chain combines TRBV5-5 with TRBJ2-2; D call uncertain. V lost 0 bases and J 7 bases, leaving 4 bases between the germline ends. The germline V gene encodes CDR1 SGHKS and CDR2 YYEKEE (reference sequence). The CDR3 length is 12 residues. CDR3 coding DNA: TGTGCCAGCAGCTTGGGGAGCGGGGAGCTGTTTTTT. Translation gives CASSLGSGELFF.

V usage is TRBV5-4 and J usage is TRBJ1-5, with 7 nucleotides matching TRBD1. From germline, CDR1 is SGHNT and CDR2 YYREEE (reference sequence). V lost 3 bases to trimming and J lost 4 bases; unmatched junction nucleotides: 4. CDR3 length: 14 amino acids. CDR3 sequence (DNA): TGTGCCAGCAGCTCCAGGGGGACGAATCAGCCCCAGCATTTT. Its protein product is CASSSRGTNQPQHF.

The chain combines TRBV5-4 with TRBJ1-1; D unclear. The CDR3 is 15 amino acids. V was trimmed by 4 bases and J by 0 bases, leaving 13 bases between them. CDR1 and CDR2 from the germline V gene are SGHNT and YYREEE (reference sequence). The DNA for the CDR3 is TGTGCCAGCAGCATATCACAAAACATGAACACTGAAGCTTTCTTT. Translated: CASSISQNMNTEAFF. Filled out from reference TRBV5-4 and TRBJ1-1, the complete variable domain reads ETGVTQSPTHLIKTRGQQVTLRCSSQSGHNTVSWYQQALGQGPQFIFQYYREEENGRGNFPPRFSGLQFPNYSSELNVNALELDDSALYLCASSISQNMNTEAFFGQGTRLTVV.

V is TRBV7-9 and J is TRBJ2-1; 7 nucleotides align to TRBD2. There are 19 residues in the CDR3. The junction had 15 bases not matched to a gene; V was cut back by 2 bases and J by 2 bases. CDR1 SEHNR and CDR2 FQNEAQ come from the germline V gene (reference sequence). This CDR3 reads CASSLLGGGPEKPYNEQFF. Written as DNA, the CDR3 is TGTGCCAGCAGCTTACTTGGGGGAGGGCCGGAAAAACCCTACAATGAGCAGTTCTTC.

CDR3 protein: CASSLDRSSGNTIYF. Here the CDR3 DNA reads TGTGCCAGCAGCCTCGACAGGAGCTCTGGAAACACCATATATTTT. This chain uses TRBV2 with TRBJ1-3, with D possibly TRBD1 on 6 matching bases. The CDR3 totals 15 residues. V shed 6 bases and J shed 0 bases, with 12 bases lying between them. CDR1 and CDR2 from the germline V gene are SNHLY and FYNNEI.

CDR3 bases: TGTGCCAGCAGTTCTCCGGGACAGGGAATTTGGATTTCCTACGAGCAGTACTTC. Translating it yields CASSSPGQGIWISYEQYF. The rearrangement joins TRBV28 to TRBJ2-7, with TRBD1 matching 9 bases. The CDR3 covers 18 residues. J was trimmed by 1 base and V by 4 bases; bases with no gene match: 14. Germline V CDR1 and CDR2: MDHEN, SYDVKM.

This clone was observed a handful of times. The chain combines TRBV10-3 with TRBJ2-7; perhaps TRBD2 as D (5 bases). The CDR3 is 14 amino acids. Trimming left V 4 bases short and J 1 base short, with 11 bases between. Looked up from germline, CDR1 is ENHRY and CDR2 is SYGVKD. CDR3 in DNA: TGTGCCATCAGTGCCGACGGGGTATCCTACGAGCAGTACTTC. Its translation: CAISADGVSYEQYF.

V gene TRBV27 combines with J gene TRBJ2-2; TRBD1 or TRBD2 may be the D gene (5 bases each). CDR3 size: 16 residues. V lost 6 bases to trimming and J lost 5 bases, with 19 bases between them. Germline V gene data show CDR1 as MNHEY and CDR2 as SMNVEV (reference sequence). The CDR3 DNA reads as TGTGCCAGCAGCCGCGCACGGGGCCCCTTGACCGGGGAGCTGTTTTTT. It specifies CASSRARGPLTGELFF.

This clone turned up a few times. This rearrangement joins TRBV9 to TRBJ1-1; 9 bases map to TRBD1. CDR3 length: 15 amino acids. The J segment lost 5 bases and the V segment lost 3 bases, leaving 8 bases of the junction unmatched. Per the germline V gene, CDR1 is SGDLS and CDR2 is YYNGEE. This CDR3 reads CASSGGTGGRTEAFF. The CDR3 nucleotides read TGTGCCAGCAGCGGAGGAACAGGGGGCCGGACTGAAGCTTTCTTT.

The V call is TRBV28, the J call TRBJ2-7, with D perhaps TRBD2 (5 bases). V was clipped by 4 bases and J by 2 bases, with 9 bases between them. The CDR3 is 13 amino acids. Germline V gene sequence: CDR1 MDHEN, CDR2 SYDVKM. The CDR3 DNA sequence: TGTGCCAGCAGTTCAAGCGGAACCTACGAGCAGTACTTC. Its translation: CASSSSGTYEQYF.

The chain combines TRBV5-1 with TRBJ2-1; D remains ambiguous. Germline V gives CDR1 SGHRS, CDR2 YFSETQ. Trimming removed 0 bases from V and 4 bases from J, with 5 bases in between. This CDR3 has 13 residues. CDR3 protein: CASSLVEYNEQFF. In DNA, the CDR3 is TGCGCCAGCAGCTTGGTAGAGTACAATGAGCAGTTCTTC.

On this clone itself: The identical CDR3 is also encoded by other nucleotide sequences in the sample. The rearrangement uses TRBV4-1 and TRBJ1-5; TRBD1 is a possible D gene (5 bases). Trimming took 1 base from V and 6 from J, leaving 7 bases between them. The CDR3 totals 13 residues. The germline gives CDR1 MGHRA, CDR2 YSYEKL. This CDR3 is CASSQVGGQPQHF. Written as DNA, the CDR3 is TGCGCCAGCAGCCAAGTTGGGGGTCAGCCCCAGCATTTT.

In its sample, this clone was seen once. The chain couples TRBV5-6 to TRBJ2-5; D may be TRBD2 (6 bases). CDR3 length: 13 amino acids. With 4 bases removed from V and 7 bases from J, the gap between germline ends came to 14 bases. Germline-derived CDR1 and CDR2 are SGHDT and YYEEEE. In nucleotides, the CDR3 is TGTGCCAGCAGCCAAGGAGGGCCGGGGACCCAGTACTTC. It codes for CASSQGGPGTQYF.

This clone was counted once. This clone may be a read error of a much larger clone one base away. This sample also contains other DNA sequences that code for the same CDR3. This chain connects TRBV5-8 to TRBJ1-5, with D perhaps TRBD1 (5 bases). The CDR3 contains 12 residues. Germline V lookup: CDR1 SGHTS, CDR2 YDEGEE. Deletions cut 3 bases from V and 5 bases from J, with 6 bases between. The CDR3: CASSWGDQPQHF. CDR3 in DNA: TGTGCCAGCAGCTGGGGCGATCAGCCCCAGCATTTT.

The CDR3 sequence: CASSLGSGTASYNEQFF. CDR3 coding DNA: TGCGCCAGCAGCTTGGGCTCCGGGACAGCCTCCTACAATGAGCAGTTCTTC. J is TRBJ2-1 and V is TRBV5-1; the match to TRBD1 covers 7 bases. Trimming removed 0 bases from V and 0 bases from J; junction bases left unmatched: 6. This CDR3 region has 17 residues. CDR1 and CDR2 from the germline V gene are SGHRS and YFSETQ.

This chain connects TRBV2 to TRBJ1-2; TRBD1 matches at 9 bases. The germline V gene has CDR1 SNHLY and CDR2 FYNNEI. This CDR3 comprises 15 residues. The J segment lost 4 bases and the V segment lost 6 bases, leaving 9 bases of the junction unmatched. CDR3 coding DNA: TGTGCCAGCAGACCCGGGACAGGGATCGGCTATGGCTACACCTTC. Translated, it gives CASRPGTGIGYGYTF.

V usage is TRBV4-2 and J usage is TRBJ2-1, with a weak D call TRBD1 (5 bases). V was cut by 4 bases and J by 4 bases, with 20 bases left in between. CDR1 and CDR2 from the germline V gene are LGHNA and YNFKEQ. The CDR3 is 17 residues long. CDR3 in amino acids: CASSLYLTGGEYNEQFF. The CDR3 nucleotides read TGTGCCAGCAGCCTCTACCTCACAGGTGGAGAGTACAATGAGCAGTTCTTC.

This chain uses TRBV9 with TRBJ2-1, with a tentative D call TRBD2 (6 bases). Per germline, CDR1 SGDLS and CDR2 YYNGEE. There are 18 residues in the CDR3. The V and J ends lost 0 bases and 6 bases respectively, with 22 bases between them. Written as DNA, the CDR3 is TGTGCCAGCAGCGTAGTCGGGGGAGGCGGGACCTTGGGCAATGAGCAGTTCTTC. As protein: CASSVVGGGGTLGNEQFF.

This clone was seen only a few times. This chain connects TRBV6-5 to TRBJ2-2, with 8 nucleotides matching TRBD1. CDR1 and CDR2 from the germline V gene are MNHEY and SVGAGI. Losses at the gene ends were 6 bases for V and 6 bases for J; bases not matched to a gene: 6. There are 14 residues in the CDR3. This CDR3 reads CASRTQGASGELFF. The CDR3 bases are TGTGCCAGCAGAACTCAGGGGGCGTCCGGGGAGCTGTTTTTT.

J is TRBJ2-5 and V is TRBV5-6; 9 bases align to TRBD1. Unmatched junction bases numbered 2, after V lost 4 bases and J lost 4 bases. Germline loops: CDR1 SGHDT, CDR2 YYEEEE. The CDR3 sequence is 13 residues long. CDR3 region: CASSKDRGETQYF. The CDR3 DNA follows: TGTGCCAGCAGCAAGGACAGGGGAGAGACCCAGTACTTC. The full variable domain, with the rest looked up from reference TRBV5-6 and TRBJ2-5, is DAGVTQSPTHLIKTRGQQVTLRCSPKSGHDTVSWYQQALGQGPQFIFQYYEEEERQRGNFPDRFSGHQFPNYSSELNVNALLLGDSALYLCASSKDRGETQYFGPGTRLLVL.

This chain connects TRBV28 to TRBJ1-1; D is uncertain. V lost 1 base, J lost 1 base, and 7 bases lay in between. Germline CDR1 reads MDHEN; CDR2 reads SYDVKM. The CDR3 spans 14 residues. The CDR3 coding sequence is TGTGCCAGCAGTTTATCTGGGCCGAACACTGAAGCTTTCTTT. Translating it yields CASSLSGPNTEAFF.

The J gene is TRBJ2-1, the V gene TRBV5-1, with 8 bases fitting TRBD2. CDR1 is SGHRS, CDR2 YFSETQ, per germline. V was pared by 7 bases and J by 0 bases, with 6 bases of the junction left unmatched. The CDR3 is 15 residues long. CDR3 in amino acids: CASWGGGSSYNEQFF. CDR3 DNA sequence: TGCGCCAGCTGGGGCGGGGGGAGCTCCTACAATGAGCAGTTCTTC.

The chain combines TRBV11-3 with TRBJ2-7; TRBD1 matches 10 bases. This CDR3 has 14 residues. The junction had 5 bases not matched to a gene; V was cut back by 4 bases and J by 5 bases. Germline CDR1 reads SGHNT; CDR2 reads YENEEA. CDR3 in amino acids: CASSYSGTGDEQYF. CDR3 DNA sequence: TGTGCCAGCAGCTACTCCGGGACAGGGGACGAGCAGTACTTC. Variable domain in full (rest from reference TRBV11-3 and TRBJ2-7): EAGVVQSPRYKIIEKKQPVAFWCNPISGHNTLYWYLQNLGQGPELLIRYENEEAVDDSQLPKDRFSAERLKGVDSTLKIQPAELGDSAVYLCASSYSGTGDEQYFGPGTRLTVT.

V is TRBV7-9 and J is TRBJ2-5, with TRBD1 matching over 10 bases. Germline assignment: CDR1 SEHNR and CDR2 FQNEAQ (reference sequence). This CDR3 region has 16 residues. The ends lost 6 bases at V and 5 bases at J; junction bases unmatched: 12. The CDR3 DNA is TGTGCCAGCAGGGGACAGGGGTTCGGTAGTTGGGAGACCCAGTACTTC. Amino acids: CASRGQGFGSWETQYF.